These 26 T cell receptor beta chains were all obtained from the same sample, sequenced in a study of early T cells in non-severe SARS-CoV-2 infection. TCRdb analysed the 5' RACE reads with MiXCR anew, one entry per CDR3 protein. This sample has tens of thousands of distinct CDR3 sequences, with about 10% found just once. The sample comprised whole blood. All receptors come from an adult who was a healthcare worker with PCR-confirmed SARS-CoV-2 infection or an uninfected control (not recorded which).

This clonotype was observed many times. This rearrangement joins TRBV29-1 to TRBJ1-2; D not certain. CDR1 and CDR2 (germline): SQVTM, ANQGSEA. Trimming pared 0 bases from V and 4 bases from J, leaving 9 bases between. The CDR3 runs to 13 residues. CDR3 nucleotide sequence: TGCAGCGTTGAAGATCCGAGAGCCTATGGCTACACCTTC. Translating it yields CSVEDPRAYGYTF.

This clonotype has at least ten counts. This rearrangement joins TRBV6-2 or TRBV6-3 to TRBJ2-3, with D possibly matching TRBD1 (5 bases). Trimming removed 6 bases from V and 0 bases from J, with 13 bases in between. The CDR3 is made up of 15 amino acids. CDR1 is MNHEY, CDR2 SVGEGT, per germline. CDR3: CASRPFRVSTDTQYF. In DNA form, the CDR3 reads TGTGCCAGCAGGCCCTTCAGGGTCAGCACAGATACGCAGTATTTT.

This clonotype was detected only a few times. The chain joins TRBV12-3 or TRBV12-4 to TRBJ2-7; possibly TRBD2 for D (6 bases). Trimming pared 8 bases from V and 5 bases from J, leaving 16 bases between. CDR3 size: 13 residues. The CDR3 DNA reads as TGTGCCAGCTGCGCCGGAGGGGTCGACGAGCAGTACTTC. Translated: CASCAGGVDEQYF.

In this sample, this clonotype turned up a few times. The chain uses TRBV29-1 and TRBJ1-2, with TRBD1 as a possible D gene (5 bases). The CDR3 spans 10 residues. The germline V gene encodes CDR1 SQVTM and CDR2 ANQGSEA. V lost 3 bases to trimming and J lost 8 bases, with 7 bases between them. The CDR3 here is CSVEQGGYTF. The CDR3, as DNA: TGCAGCGTTGAGCAGGGCGGCTACACCTTC.

This clonotype was seen repeatedly, ten times or more. The chain carries TRBV27 and TRBJ2-7; 7 bases are a match to TRBD1. CDR1 MNHEY and CDR2 SMNVEV come from the germline V gene (reference sequence). The V gene end was trimmed by 4 bases and the J gene end by 1 base; junction bases not matched to a gene: 1. This CDR3 region has 13 residues. In nucleotides, the CDR3 is TGTGCCAGCAGTTGGGGACAGTCCTACGAGCAGTACTTC. Protein product: CASSWGQSYEQYF.

The V gene is TRBV14, the J gene TRBJ1-3; no reliable D call. This CDR3 region has 16 residues. The germline V gene has CDR1 SGHDN and CDR2 FVKESK. The V and J ends lost 1 base and 1 base respectively, with 11 bases between them. As DNA, the CDR3 is TGTGCCAGCAGCCAAGGCGTAAAACGGTCTGGAAACACCATATATTTT. This encodes CASSQGVKRSGNTIYF.

The table lists this clonotype with a few counts. DNA of the CDR3: TGTGCCAGCAGCTCTTCTGCCACCGGGACAGGAAAAGAGACCCAGTACTTC. Translated, it gives CASSSSATGTGKETQYF. This chain joins TRBV11-1 and TRBJ2-5; 8 positions match TRBD1. The CDR3 extends over 17 amino acids. V shed 4 bases and J 3 bases; nucleotides not matched to a gene: 13. The V gene's germline CDR1 is SGHAT and CDR2 FQDESV (reference sequence).

This clonotype was seen more than once but under ten times. The chain joins TRBV20-1 to TRBJ1-5, with TRBD1 identical over 8 bases. V shed 0 bases, J shed 1 base, and the junction held 2 bases outside the gene matches. Germline CDR1 is DFQATT and CDR2 is SNEGSKA (reference sequence). The CDR3 is 15 amino acids. The CDR3 DNA reads as TGCAGTGCTAGAGACAGGGGGCGCAGCAATCAGCCCCAGCATTTT. Translated, it gives CSARDRGRSNQPQHF.

In its sample, this clonotype was seen many times. The gene calls are TRBV28 and TRBJ1-1, with D hard to call. In germline, CDR1 is MDHEN, CDR2 SYDVKM. The CDR3 runs to 12 residues. With 7 bases removed from V and 5 bases from J, the gap between germline ends came to 11 bases. CDR3: CASKRVITEAFF. CDR3 in DNA: TGTGCCAGCAAGAGGGTGATTACTGAAGCTTTCTTT.

In this sample, this clonotype turned up many times. This chain joins TRBV4-2 and TRBJ2-3; 8 nucleotides agree with TRBD2. Germline-derived CDR1 and CDR2 are LGHNA and YNFKEQ. After removal of 0 bases from V and 2 bases from J, the junction contained 7 bases not matched to a gene. The length of the CDR3 is 17 residues. In nucleotides, the CDR3 is TGTGCCAGCAGCCAAGATCAGCGGGAGAGCCTCACAGATACGCAGTATTTT. Its translation is CASSQDQRESLTDTQYF.

This chain uses TRBV29-1 with TRBJ2-5, with TRBD1 as a possible D gene (6 bases). V was shortened by 6 bases and J by 5 bases, with 16 bases between the two germline ends. CDR3 length equals 13 residues. Germline values: CDR1 SQVTM, CDR2 ANQGSEA. Here the CDR3 DNA reads TGCAGCGTGGTCCGGCAGGGGTGGGAGACCCAGTACTTC. Translated, it gives CSVVRQGWETQYF. The whole variable domain, filled in from reference TRBV29-1 and TRBJ2-5, reads SAVISQKPSRDICQRGTSLTIQCQVDSQVTMMFWYRQQPGQSLTLIATANQGSEATYESGFVIDKFPISRPNLTFSTLTVSNMSPEDSSIYLCSVVRQGWETQYFGPGTRLLVL.

This clonotype occurred many times. V gene TRBV9 combines with J gene TRBJ2-7, with TRBD1 identical over 7 bases. The CDR3 is 15 residues long. Losses at the gene ends were 2 bases for V and 3 bases for J; bases not matched to a gene: 8. Germline V CDR1 and CDR2: SGDLS, YYNGEE. The CDR3 region is CASSVEGTANYEQYF. The CDR3 bases are TGTGCCAGCAGCGTCGAGGGGACAGCGAACTACGAGCAGTACTTC.

This clonotype was detected a few times. The rearrangement links TRBV15 to TRBJ2-5, with D perhaps matching TRBD1 or TRBD2 (5 bases each). The V end was cut by 0 bases, the J end by 1 base, with 12 bases between. The CDR3 is 16 amino acids. Looked up from germline, CDR1 is LNHNV and CDR2 is YYDKDF (reference sequence). For the CDR3, the DNA is TGTGCCACCAGCAGAGATTGGGGGTCTTCCCAAGAGACCCAGTACTTC. This encodes CATSRDWGSSQETQYF.

This clonotype was detected only a few times. The V gene is TRBV2, the J gene TRBJ2-2; D unclear. Germline V gene sequence: CDR1 SNHLY, CDR2 FYNNEI. CDR3 length: 13 amino acids. V was shortened by 7 bases and J by 7 bases, with 13 bases between the two germline ends. The CDR3 bases are TGTGCCAGCACTAGGCCGAATGACGGGGAGCTGTTTTTT. It specifies CASTRPNDGELFF.

The chain links TRBV6-2 or TRBV6-3 to TRBJ2-1; D not resolved. The CDR3 is 16 residues long. Trimming pared 4 bases from V and 4 bases from J, leaving 17 bases between. CDR1 and CDR2 from the germline V gene are MNHEY and SVGEGT. CDR3 protein: CASSSHPRGPYNEQFF. In DNA form, the CDR3 reads TGTGCCAGCAGTTCCCACCCTCGCGGACCTTACAATGAGCAGTTCTTC.

Many counts were recorded for this clonotype. This chain joins TRBV28 and TRBJ2-5, with D tentatively TRBD2 (5 bases). Germline V gene data show CDR1 as MDHEN and CDR2 as SYDVKM. The CDR3 contains 12 residues. Trimming took off 8 bases at V and 5 bases at J, with 12 bases between the two ends. The CDR3: CASGVGVETQYF. The CDR3, as DNA: TGTGCCAGCGGGGTGGGAGTGGAGACCCAGTACTTC.

The table lists this clonotype with a few counts. V is TRBV13 and J is TRBJ2-3, with unresolved D. Germline V gene lookup returns CDR1 PRHDT and CDR2 FYEKMQ (reference sequence). CDR3 length: 14 residues. Trimming took off 5 bases at V and 2 bases at J, with 11 bases between the two ends. CDR3 loop: CASSPRANTDTQYF. The CDR3 nucleotides read TGTGCCAGCAGCCCAAGGGCCAACACAGATACGCAGTATTTT.

This clonotype was counted ten times or more. This chain links TRBV12-3 or TRBV12-4 with TRBJ1-2; D perhaps matches TRBD1 (5 bases). There are 14 residues in the CDR3. Trimming cost V 0 bases and J 8 bases, with 13 bases left between them. CDR3 bases: TGTGCCAGCAGTTTAGCGGGACGGCCCGGAGGCTACACCTTC. Protein sequence: CASSLAGRPGGYTF.

Details on this clonotype: One end of the junction does not line up with germline, which may come from a read error. The chain uses TRBV6-5 and TRBJ1-6; a weak D match, TRBD1 (5 bases). CDR1 is MNHEY, CDR2 SVGAGI, per germline. The CDR3 is 14 amino acids. CDR3 amino acids: CANSYQKGNSPLHF. CDR3 nucleotides: TGTGCCAACAGTTATCAAAAGGGGAATTCACCCCTCCACTTT.

This chain uses TRBV4-2 with TRBJ2-6, with no clear D. V lost 1 base to trimming and J lost 4 bases, with 5 bases between them. Germline-derived CDR1 and CDR2 are LGHNA and YNFKEQ. The length of the CDR3 is 14 residues. In DNA, the CDR3 is TGTGCCAGCAGCCAAGGGGCAGGGGCCAACGTCCTGACTTTC. This encodes CASSQGAGANVLTF.

This clonotype was recorded many times. V and J are TRBV2 and TRBJ1-1; 9 nucleotides match TRBD1. V lost 6 bases, J lost 4 bases, and 9 bases stayed unmatched. The CDR3 spans 15 residues. Germline V gives CDR1 SNHLY, CDR2 FYNNEI. The CDR3: CASRVVQGAITEAFF. CDR3 nucleotide sequence: TGTGCCAGCAGGGTTGTACAGGGGGCCATCACTGAAGCTTTCTTT.

The V call is TRBV28, the J call TRBJ1-2; a weak D match, TRBD1 (5 bases). This CDR3 has 14 residues. The V and J ends lost 1 base and 4 bases respectively, with 10 bases between them. Looked up from germline, CDR1 is MDHEN and CDR2 is SYDVKM. The CDR3 protein is CASSLSRGTYGYTF. DNA of the CDR3: TGTGCCAGCAGTTTATCAAGAGGGACCTATGGCTACACCTTC.

In its sample, this clonotype was seen many times. This chain links TRBV3-1 with TRBJ2-1; D possibly corresponds to TRBD2 (6 bases). This CDR3 region has 14 residues. The V and J ends lost 0 bases and 5 bases respectively, with 8 bases between them. The germline V gene encodes CDR1 LGHDT and CDR2 YNNKEL (reference sequence). This CDR3 is CASSQELANNEQFF. The CDR3 DNA sequence: TGTGCCAGCAGCCAAGAACTAGCAAACAATGAGCAGTTCTTC.

This clonotype was counted a few times. V and J are TRBV2 and TRBJ2-5; possible D gene TRBD2, 5 bases. V gave up 6 bases and J gave up 5 bases, with 10 bases separating them. Germline CDR1 and CDR2: SNHLY and FYNNEI. The length of the CDR3 is 12 residues. CDR3 residues: CASSGDRETQYF. Written as DNA, the CDR3 is TGTGCCAGCAGCGGGGATCGGGAGACCCAGTACTTC. Complete variable domain (other parts from reference TRBV2 and TRBJ2-5): EPEVTQTPSHQVTQMGQEVILRCVPISNHLYFYWYRQILGQKVEFLVSFYNNEISEKSEIFDDQFSVERPDGSNFTLKIRSTKLEDSAMYFCASSGDRETQYFGPGTRLLVL.

This clonotype was found many times. The chain couples TRBV7-8 to TRBJ2-7; the D gene is possibly TRBD2 (6 bases). V was trimmed by 5 bases and J by 5 bases, leaving 16 bases between them. From germline, CDR1 is SGHVS and CDR2 FQNEAQ. The CDR3 has 14 residues. As DNA, the CDR3 is TGTGCCAGCAGCGCCCGGGACCGGGGGAACGAGCAGTACTTC. This codes for CASSARDRGNEQYF.

The sample holds a few counts of this clonotype. The CDR3 sequence: CSASGGSGSGHEQYF. CDR3 DNA: TGCAGTGCTAGTGGGGGGAGCGGGAGCGGCCACGAGCAGTACTTC. This chain links TRBV20-1 with TRBJ2-7, with 8 bases fitting TRBD2. Germline V gene sequence: CDR1 DFQATT, CDR2 SNEGSKA (reference sequence). V dropped 3 bases and J dropped 5; count of bases not matched to a gene: 12. The CDR3 sequence is 15 residues long.